These 17 T cell receptor beta chains originate from one sample sequenced in a study of spatial heterogeneity in lung cancer. The study, taken as a whole, reports: Tumoral mutation counts were tracked by counts of expanded intratumoral alpha and beta TCRs.

Time point defined: sample taken at primary tumor resection. TCRdb redid the calling of the 5' RACE reads with MiXCR, one entry per CDR3 protein. The sample has approximately 10,000 distinct CDR3 sequences, about 5.5% seen once. Their antigen targets remain unknown. The sample here was lung tumor tissue, taken at surgery. The receptors shown here come from a male donor with early-stage non-small cell lung cancer.

This clonotype was seen many times. The chain uses TRBV4-2 and TRBJ1-5; possibly TRBD1 for D (5 bases). Germline values: CDR1 LGHNA, CDR2 YNFKEQ. This CDR3 is built from 16 residues. V lost 4 bases and J lost 1, with 14 bases in between. CDR3 bases: TGTGCCAGCAGCCTGGGAGGTTCAGGGAGCAATCAGCCCCAGCATTTT. Amino acid sequence: CASSLGGSGSNQPQHF.

This clonotype is categorized as medium-sized. The V call is TRBV12-3 or TRBV12-4, the J call TRBJ2-2; the match to TRBD2 covers 7 bases. V lost 10 bases to trimming and J lost 5 bases; unmatched junction nucleotides: 13. The CDR3 runs to 15 residues. The CDR3 nucleotides are TGTGCCACTACGGGACTATCGATGTGGACCGGGGAGCTGTTTTTT. Translating it yields CATTGLSMWTGELFF.

This clonotype was seen repeatedly, ten times or more. This chain uses TRBV20-1 with TRBJ1-1; TRBD1 aligns across 7 bases. Losses at the gene ends were 4 bases for V and 9 bases for J; bases not matched to a gene: 11. This CDR3 is built from 13 residues. The germline V gene has CDR1 DFQATT and CDR2 SNEGSKA (reference sequence). The CDR3 loop is CSATRDRAGKAFF. CDR3 sequence (DNA): TGCAGTGCTACCAGAGACAGGGCCGGCAAAGCTTTCTTT.

V and J are TRBV3-1 and TRBJ1-6; tentative D call: TRBD1 (5 bases). The germline CDR1 and CDR2 sequences are LGHDT and YNNKEL (reference sequence). This CDR3 region has 17 residues. With 0 bases removed from V and 0 bases from J, the gap between germline ends came to 9 bases. CDR3 amino acids: CASSQEGQISYNSPLHF. CDR3 DNA: TGTGCCAGCAGCCAAGAAGGACAAATCTCCTATAATTCACCCCTCCACTTT.

This clonotype is deemed medium-sized. The rearrangement joins TRBV2 to TRBJ2-1; D is perhaps TRBD1 (5 bases). The ends were cut back, 5 bases at V and 4 bases at J, with 15 bases in the middle. Germline CDR1 and CDR2: SNHLY and FYNNEI. CDR3 size: 15 residues. CDR3: CASSPRRGNYNEQFF. The CDR3 nucleotides read TGTGCCAGCAGTCCGCGAAGGGGAAATTACAATGAGCAGTTCTTC.

By share, this clonotype counts as medium-sized. The rearrangement links TRBV5-5 to TRBJ2-1; D is unclear. The germline gives CDR1 SGHKS, CDR2 YYEKEE (reference sequence). V dropped 0 bases and J dropped 2 bases, with 9 bases sitting between them. This CDR3 region has 15 residues. The CDR3: CASSLVPNPYNEQFF. The CDR3 coding sequence is TGTGCCAGCAGCTTGGTTCCTAACCCCTACAATGAGCAGTTCTTC.

The chain carries TRBV7-6 and TRBJ2-3; 9 bases agree with TRBD2. The CDR3 loop spans 15 amino acids. V shed 5 bases, J shed 0 bases, and the junction held 3 bases outside the gene matches. CDR1 is SGHVS, CDR2 FNYEAQ, per germline. The CDR3 nucleotides read TGTGCCAGCAGCCCCAGCGGGGGGAGCACAGATACGCAGTATTTT. Protein product: CASSPSGGSTDTQYF.

This clonotype was counted at least ten times. The J gene is TRBJ2-1, the V gene TRBV20-1; tentative D call: TRBD2 (6 bases). The germline V gene has CDR1 DFQATT and CDR2 SNEGSKA (reference sequence). This CDR3 is built from 14 residues. V gave up 4 bases and J gave up 7 bases, with 17 bases separating them. This CDR3 reads CSAKTGTAGNEQFF. The CDR3 DNA sequence: TGCAGTGCTAAGACGGGGACTGCTGGTAATGAGCAGTTCTTC.

This clonotype has a count of ten or more. The chain is built from TRBV2 and TRBJ2-3, with D possibly TRBD2 on 6 matching bases. V lost 7 bases and J 3 bases, leaving 14 bases between the germline ends. Germline-derived CDR1 and CDR2 are SNHLY and FYNNEI. This CDR3 has 14 amino acids. The CDR3 region has the DNA TGTGCCAGCATTGGCCAGGGAGGAACAGATACGCAGTATTTT. Its translation: CASIGQGGTDTQYF.

The sample holds many counts of this clonotype. This chain links TRBV6-5 with TRBJ2-1, with 7 bases matching TRBD2. This CDR3 is built from 14 residues. With 2 bases clipped from V and 7 bases from J, the junction kept 5 bases outside the gene matches. CDR1 MNHEY and CDR2 SVGAGI come from the germline V gene. The CDR3 loop reads CASSYAGVRNEQFF. CDR3 bases: TGTGCCAGCAGTTACGCGGGAGTTCGGAATGAGCAGTTCTTC.

This clonotype has a count of ten or more. The gene calls are TRBV28 and TRBJ2-5, with 8 bases lining up with TRBD1. This CDR3 has 18 residues. From germline, CDR1 is MDHEN and CDR2 SYDVKM. The V segment lost 4 bases and the J segment 4 bases; nucleotides outside the gene matches: 17. CDR3 nucleotide sequence: TGTGCCAGCAGTTCCGGACAGGGCAGAACGTTAGGTCGAGAGACCCAGTACTTC. Residues: CASSSGQGRTLGRETQYF.

The V and J genes are TRBV13 and TRBJ2-7, with D possibly being TRBD2 (6 bases). Germline V lookup: CDR1 PRHDT, CDR2 FYEKMQ (reference sequence). Trimming shortened V by 5 bases and J by 0 bases, and 11 bases separated the two germline ends. The CDR3 extends over 14 amino acids. This CDR3 reads CASSPRGDSYEQYF. CDR3 nucleotides: TGTGCCAGCAGCCCGCGGGGCGACTCCTACGAGCAGTACTTC.

The CDR3 reads CASSGSLGGRNTEAFF. The CDR3 DNA sequence: TGTGCCAGCAGCGGTAGTTTGGGAGGGAGGAACACTGAAGCTTTCTTT. The chain has TRBV6-7 and TRBJ1-1, with D uncertain. TRBV6-7 is filed as an ORF, its function uncertain. The ends were cut back, 6 bases at V and 1 base at J, with 18 bases in the middle. The CDR3 length is 16 residues.

This clonotype was recorded at least ten times. The chain uses TRBV10-3 and TRBJ1-6; 9 bases agree with TRBD1. The CDR3 is 13 amino acids. CDR1 ENHRY and CDR2 SYGVKD come from the germline V gene. Trimming at V came to 10 bases and at J to 6 bases, leaving 4 bases not matched to a gene. CDR3 protein: CATKQGANSPLHF. CDR3 nucleotide sequence: TGTGCCACAAAACAGGGGGCTAATTCACCCCTCCACTTT.

In this sample, this clonotype turned up many times. The chain joins TRBV6-2 or TRBV6-3 to TRBJ1-1; D unclear. Trimming shortened V by 5 bases and J by 5 bases, and 18 bases separated the two germline ends. Germline values: CDR1 MNHEY, CDR2 SVGEGT. The CDR3 totals 15 residues. The CDR3 loop is CASSPNTVVRTEAFF. CDR3 nucleotides: TGTGCCAGCAGTCCGAACACGGTGGTGAGGACTGAAGCTTTCTTT.

This clonotype has at least ten counts. V is TRBV6-5 and J is TRBJ2-5; D might be TRBD2 (5 bases). Germline V CDR1 and CDR2: MNHEY, SVGAGI. Trimming pared 5 bases from V and 4 bases from J, leaving 14 bases between. CDR3 size: 14 residues. CDR3 nucleotide sequence: TGTGCCAGCAGTCCCCCCGGGGTGAGAGAGACCCAGTACTTC. It translates to CASSPPGVRETQYF.

This clonotype turned up a few times. This rearrangement joins TRBV18 to TRBJ2-6, with TRBD1 matching 9 bases. After removal of 6 bases from V and 3 bases from J, the junction contained 9 bases not matched to a gene. This CDR3 comprises 17 residues. From germline, CDR1 is KGHSH and CDR2 LQKENI. The CDR3 DNA sequence: TGTGCCAGCTCGCCCGGGACAGGGTATTATGGGGCCAACGTCCTGACTTTC. It translates to CASSPGTGYYGANVLTF.